The clone carrying this T cell receptor beta chain has only a few counts. The record originates from a study of T cell changes during pregnancy in multiple sclerosis. The protocol was immunoSEQ multiplex PCR, while the TCRdb copy is restricted to in-frame clones and leaves out a portion. The sample records approximately 70,000 clones, 92% being singletons. The sample here was peripheral blood, taken in the first trimester of pregnancy. This sequence was found in a female donor in good health, enrolled as a control in a pregnancy study.

CDR3 amino acids: CASSLAGGSTEAFF. The CDR3 DNA reads TGCGCCAGCAGCTTGGCAGGGGGTAGTACTGAAGCTTTCTTT. The chain links TRBV5-1 to TRBJ1-1; 7 nucleotides line up with TRBD1. J lost 5 bases, V lost 0 bases, and 4 bases had no gene match. The CDR3 spans 14 residues. Germline V lookup: CDR1 SGHRS, CDR2 YFSETQ. The variable domain in full, with the rest retrieved from reference TRBV5-1 and TRBJ1-1, is KAGVTQTPRYLIKTRGQQVTLSCSPISGHRSVSWYQQTPGQGLQFLFEYFSETQRNKGNFPGRFSGRQFSNSRSEMNVSTLELGDSALYLCASSLAGGSTEAFFGQGTRLTVV.